This TCR beta chain was sequenced in a study of beta chain features in type 1 diabetes. This clone was detected many times. The authors reverse transcribed all of the isolated RNA, so sequencing captured expressed TCRB transcripts. The repertoire was sequenced with immunoSEQ multiplex PCR; TCRdb's copy has only in-frame clones and lacks some. The data show 400,000 to 500,000 clones, with about 15% seen just once and roughly 0.035% held by the top ten. The CDR3 length is 11 residues. V lost 3 bases, J lost 8 bases, and 10 bases lay in between. Germline CDR1 reads GTSNPN; CDR2 reads SVGIG (reference sequence).

The J gene is TRBJ1-2, the V gene TRBV30; D gene unclear. This receptor was taken from a man aged 30 to 39 in good health. Sequenced input: naive CD4+ T cells from blood. The CDR3 DNA follows: TGTGCCTGGAGCCGACCCGAGGGCTACACCTTC. This encodes CAWSRPEGYTF.